These T cell receptor beta chains were read from a single sample in a study of regulatory T cells in long-lasting Graves disease. A single record per CDR3 protein comes from TCRdb applying MiXCR to the multiplex PCR reads. The sample includes roughly 700,000 distinct CDR3 sequences, 25% to 30% of them seen just once. The material was peripheral blood mononuclear cells (PBMCs), obtained when the disease was refractory, from a patient treated with antithyroid drugs. The receptors here all came from a female donor with Graves disease. The CDR3 runs from the conserved cysteine through the conserved F or W. Each record gives: V gene, clone size, D gene, J gene, CDR3 DNA, CDR3 protein. The D gene is left open where the match is weak. Clone size appears in some rows only: once, few, many, or a class for an expanded clone.

v_call: TRBV2
clone_size: few
d_call: TRBD2
j_call: TRBJ2-7
cdr3_nt: TGTGCCAGCAGCCGGACTAGCGGGAGTGAACAGCAGTACTTC
cdr3_aa: CASSRTSGSEQQYF

v_call: TRBV2
clone_size: .
d_call: .
j_call: TRBJ1-1
cdr3_nt: TGTGCCAGCAGTGAAGCGTCCAGAAACACTGAAGCTTTCTTT
cdr3_aa: CASSEASRNTEAFF

v_call: TRBV11-2
clone_size: many
d_call: TRBD2
j_call: TRBJ2-5
cdr3_nt: TGTGCCAGCAGCCTAGGGTCTAGCGGGACCGACGAGACCCAGTACTTC
cdr3_aa: CASSLGSSGTDETQYF

v_call: TRBV29-1
clone_size: .
d_call: TRBD1
j_call: TRBJ1-1
cdr3_nt: TGCAGCGCTGCCCCCGGGACAGATGAAGCTTTCTTT
cdr3_aa: CSAAPGTDEAFF

v_call: TRBV7-6
clone_size: .
d_call: .
j_call: TRBJ1-2
cdr3_nt: TGTGCCAGCAGCCCAGGGACGGACCCTAACTATGGCTGCACCTTC
cdr3_aa: CASSPGTDPNYGCTF

v_call: TRBV5-5
clone_size: once
d_call: .
j_call: TRBJ1-6
cdr3_nt: TGTGCCAGCAGCTCCCAGGGGTTCGGGACCCTCCACTTT
cdr3_aa: CASSSQGFGTLHF

v_call: TRBV11-2
clone_size: few
d_call: TRBD1
j_call: TRBJ2-2
cdr3_nt: TGTGCCAGCAGCTTTCGACAGGGGGCTTCCGGGGAGCTGTTTTTT
cdr3_aa: CASSFRQGASGELFF

v_call: TRBV6-2/TRBV6-3
clone_size: few
d_call: .
j_call: TRBJ1-5
cdr3_nt: TGTGCCAGCAGTTACTCGGGCATACTAAATCAGCCCCAGCATTTT
cdr3_aa: CASSYSGILNQPQHF

v_call: TRBV2
clone_size: .
d_call: TRBD2
j_call: TRBJ2-5
cdr3_nt: TGTGCCAGCAGCCAAGAAAGGAGCGGGACCGGAGAACAGACCCAGTACTTC
cdr3_aa: CASSQERSGTGEQTQYF

v_call: TRBV10-2
clone_size: .
d_call: .
j_call: TRBJ1-5
cdr3_nt: TGCGCCAGCAGTGAGGTGGGGTTTCGTCAGCCCCAGCATTTT
cdr3_aa: CASSEVGFRQPQHF

v_call: TRBV6-2/TRBV6-3
clone_size: many
d_call: .
j_call: TRBJ2-7
cdr3_nt: TGTGCCAGCAGTGAGACAGGATTCTACGAGCAGTACTTC
cdr3_aa: CASSETGFYEQYF

v_call: TRBV3-1
clone_size: .
d_call: .
j_call: TRBJ1-1
cdr3_nt: TGTGCCAGCAGCCAAGCGTCGGGCGGGGGTGAAGCTTTCTTT
cdr3_aa: CASSQASGGGEAFF

v_call: TRBV6-5
clone_size: .
d_call: .
j_call: TRBJ2-7
cdr3_nt: TGTGCCAGCAGTTGGTCGGGAGACTACGAGCAGTACTTC
cdr3_aa: CASSWSGDYEQYF

v_call: TRBV19
clone_size: few
d_call: .
j_call: TRBJ1-2
cdr3_nt: TGTGCCAGTACTCAGAACTATGGCTACACCTTC
cdr3_aa: CASTQNYGYTF

v_call: TRBV30
clone_size: .
d_call: TRBD1
j_call: TRBJ1-1
cdr3_nt: TGTGCCTGGATCAGACAGGGGAGTTTCGGAGCTTTCTTT
cdr3_aa: CAWIRQGSFGAFF

v_call: TRBV5-1
clone_size: .
d_call: .
j_call: TRBJ1-1
cdr3_nt: TGCGCCAGCAGCTCGGGAGGAGCCCAGAACACTGAAGCTTTCTTT
cdr3_aa: CASSSGGAQNTEAFF

v_call: TRBV12-3/TRBV12-4
clone_size: few
d_call: .
j_call: TRBJ1-2
cdr3_nt: TGTGCCAGCAGGCCGCTTTATGGCTACACCTTC
cdr3_aa: CASRPLYGYTF

v_call: TRBV29-1
clone_size: many
d_call: TRBD1
j_call: TRBJ1-2
cdr3_nt: TGCAGCGTTGGACAGGGACTTAACTATGGCTACACCTTC
cdr3_aa: CSVGQGLNYGYTF

v_call: TRBV5-6
clone_size: .
d_call: TRBD1
j_call: TRBJ2-7
cdr3_nt: TGTGCCAGCAGCTTGGTACAATTTTTGGGACAGGGGAGCGAGCAGTACTTC
cdr3_aa: CASSLVQFLGQGSEQYF

v_call: TRBV18
clone_size: .
d_call: TRBD1
j_call: TRBJ1-1
cdr3_nt: TGTGCCAGCTCACCGGGGACAGGGGGGCACACTGAAGCTTTCTTT
cdr3_aa: CASSPGTGGHTEAFF

v_call: TRBV20-1
clone_size: many
d_call: .
j_call: TRBJ1-1
cdr3_nt: TGCAGTGCTAGGGCCCCGGGATCACAGACTGAAGCTTTCTTT
cdr3_aa: CSARAPGSQTEAFF

v_call: TRBV27
clone_size: once
d_call: .
j_call: TRBJ2-7
cdr3_nt: TGTGCCAGCAGTTTACCGGGACAGGATAACATCTACGAGCGGGAGGAGTACTTC
cdr3_aa: CASSLPGQDNIYEREEYF

v_call: TRBV4-1
clone_size: few
d_call: .
j_call: TRBJ2-7
cdr3_nt: TGCGCCAGCAGCCCAAGGGGCAGGTTAAGCGAGCAGTACTTC
cdr3_aa: CASSPRGRLSEQYF

v_call: TRBV11-1
clone_size: few
d_call: .
j_call: TRBJ2-5
cdr3_nt: TGTGCCAGCAGCCCAGAGTATCTAGGGGCAGAGACCCAGTACTTC
cdr3_aa: CASSPEYLGAETQYF

v_call: TRBV20-1
clone_size: .
d_call: TRBD1
j_call: TRBJ2-5
cdr3_nt: TGCAGTGCTAGAGATATGCAGGGGGCCCGGCAAGAGACCCAGTACTTC
cdr3_aa: CSARDMQGARQETQYF

v_call: TRBV6-9
clone_size: .
d_call: .
j_call: TRBJ2-7
cdr3_nt: TGTGCCAGCACTTATACTTCCGGGCGACGGGCCTACGAGCAGTACTTC
cdr3_aa: CASTYTSGRRAYEQYF

v_call: TRBV12-3/TRBV12-4
clone_size: many
d_call: TRBD1
j_call: TRBJ1-2
cdr3_nt: TGTGCCAGCAAAGACAGGGTTAACTATGGCTACACCTTC
cdr3_aa: CASKDRVNYGYTF

v_call: TRBV27
clone_size: few
d_call: .
j_call: TRBJ2-2
cdr3_nt: TGTGCCAGCAGCCCCGGGCGGGTGTTCACCGGGGAGCTGTTTTTT
cdr3_aa: CASSPGRVFTGELFF

v_call: TRBV28
clone_size: few
d_call: TRBD1
j_call: TRBJ1-1
cdr3_nt: TGTGCCAGCAGTCCGGGGGACAGGCCAAACACTGAAGCTTTCTTT
cdr3_aa: CASSPGDRPNTEAFF